One sample yielded the 13 T cell receptor beta chains listed below, sequenced in a study of blood T cell repertoires in COVID-19. The repertoire was sequenced with immunoSEQ multiplex PCR; TCRdb's copy has only in-frame clones and lacks some. The sample comprises 300,000 or so clones, just over 90% of which are singletons, and approximately 2% rests with the top ten. The sequenced sample was peripheral blood. These receptors were collected from a woman younger than 45 with COVID-19, enrolled during active disease.

CDR3 nucleotides: TGTGCCAGCAGTGACCGGGACAGGGCCAACAATCAGCCCCAGCATTTT. Translated: CASSDRDRANNQPQHF. The chain combines TRBV2 with TRBJ1-5; 9 bases agree with TRBD1. Germline CDR1 is SNHLY and CDR2 is FYNNEI. This CDR3 spans 16 amino acids. With V trimmed by 3 bases and J by 3 bases, 6 bases remained unmatched.

This clone showed up just once. The chain carries TRBV25-1 and TRBJ2-5; D may be TRBD1 (5 bases). The germline gives CDR1 MGHDK, CDR2 SYGVNS. This CDR3 comprises 13 residues. Trimming pared 8 bases from V and 1 base from J, leaving 11 bases between. The CDR3 loop is CASSRQFQETQYF. The CDR3 DNA reads TGTGCCAGCTCGAGACAGTTCCAAGAGACCCAGTACTTC.

The chain recombines TRBV27 with TRBJ2-7; weak D call: TRBD2 (6 bases). The CDR3 totals 17 residues. CDR1 MNHEY and CDR2 SMNVEV come from the germline V gene (reference sequence). Trimming removed 1 base from V and 1 base from J, with 17 bases in between. For the CDR3, the DNA is TGTGCCAGCAGTTTATACCTGCCCGGGCGGGGATCCTACGAGCAGTACTTC. It encodes CASSLYLPGRGSYEQYF.

The chain has TRBV3-1 (or the pseudogene TRBV3-2) and TRBJ1-6; 8 nucleotides line up with TRBD1. CDR3 length: 15 residues. Germline CDR1 reads LGHDT; CDR2 reads YNNKEL (reference sequence). J gave up 6 bases and V 1 base, and 2 bases lay outside the gene matches. This chain's CDR3 is CASSQGQGTNSPLHF. The DNA of the CDR3 is TGTGCCAGCAGCCAAGGACAGGGGACTAATTCACCCCTCCACTTT.

The V call is TRBV11-3, the J call TRBJ2-7; 8 nucleotides agree with TRBD1. Germline V CDR1 and CDR2: SGHNT, YENEEA. J gave up 7 bases and V 4 bases, and 9 bases lay outside the gene matches. The CDR3 covers 14 residues. The CDR3 bases are TGTGCCAGCAGCTCCCTCAGGGGGCGCGAGGAGCAGTACTTC. The encoded protein is CASSSLRGREEQYF.

The chain carries TRBV7-2 and TRBJ2-3; the match to TRBD2 covers 7 bases. Trimming cost V 3 bases and J 1 base; bases outside gene matches: 7. The CDR3 contains 16 residues. CDR1 and CDR2 (germline): SGHTA, FQGNSA. CDR3 sequence (DNA): TGTGCCAGCAGCTTGGCGGGAGATGAGGGCACAGATACGCAGTATTTT. This translates into CASSLAGDEGTDTQYF.

V usage is TRBV12-5 and J usage is TRBJ2-1; D unclear. CDR1 and CDR2 (germline): LGHNT, FRNRAP. CDR3 length: 12 amino acids. Trimming took 5 bases from V and 3 from J, leaving 5 bases between them. In DNA form, the CDR3 reads TGTGCTAGTGGTAAGAGCTACAATGAGCAGTTCTTC. It is translated as CASGKSYNEQFF.

V is TRBV6-5 and J is TRBJ2-7; a possible D gene is TRBD1 (5 bases). This CDR3 is 14 amino acids long. Trimming took 7 bases from V and 5 from J, leaving 18 bases between them. The germline V gene encodes CDR1 MNHEY and CDR2 SVGAGI. CDR3 nucleotides: TGTGCCAGCACCCTCTCAAAGGGGCCCAACGAGCAGTACTTC. Its protein is CASTLSKGPNEQYF.

The chain uses TRBV9 and TRBJ2-1; no clear D gene. Trimming pared 4 bases from V and 6 bases from J, leaving 5 bases between. The CDR3 totals 11 residues. Germline V gives CDR1 SGDLS, CDR2 YYNGEE. The CDR3 DNA is TGTGCCAGCAGCACATTCAATGAGCAGTTCTTC. Translation: CASSTFNEQFF.

The chain joins TRBV18 to TRBJ1-1; tentatively, D is TRBD1 (5 bases). The V end was cut by 2 bases, the J end by 4 bases, with 8 bases between. Germline CDR1 reads KGHSH; CDR2 reads LQKENI. CDR3 length equals 13 residues. The CDR3 DNA sequence: TGTGCCAGCTCACCAGCGCAGGGCACTGAAGCTTTCTTT. It is translated as CASSPAQGTEAFF. Supplemented by reference TRBV18 and TRBJ1-1, the full variable domain reads NAGVMQNPRHLVRRRGQEARLRCSPMKGHSHVYWYRQLPEEGLKFMVYLQKENIIDESGMPKERFSAEFPKEGPSILRIQQVVRGDSAAYFCASSPAQGTEAFFGQGTRLTVV.

The rearrangement uses TRBV5-1 and TRBJ2-7; 9 nucleotides agree with TRBD2. Germline V lookup: CDR1 SGHRS, CDR2 YFSETQ. The CDR3 consists of 15 residues. V shed 3 bases and J 3 bases; nucleotides not matched to a gene: 7. The DNA for the CDR3 is TGCGCCAGCAGCTCATCTAGCGGGGATTACTACGAGCAGTACTTC. Amino acids: CASSSSSGDYYEQYF.

This clone was detected only once. The chain carries TRBV5-1 and TRBJ1-6; 9 bases line up with TRBD1. Looked up from germline, CDR1 is SGHRS and CDR2 is YFSETQ. V shed 4 bases, J shed 7 bases, and the junction held 12 bases outside the gene matches. This CDR3 region has 17 residues. CDR3 nucleotides: TGCGCCAGCAGCCCGACAACAGGGGGCGTCAAGAATTCACCCCTCCACTTT. It yields the protein CASSPTTGGVKNSPLHF.

The chain is built from TRBV25-1 and TRBJ1-2, with 9 nucleotides matching TRBD1. CDR1 is MGHDK, CDR2 SYGVNS, per germline. The V segment lost 3 bases and the J segment 4 bases; nucleotides outside the gene matches: 6. This CDR3 contains 15 residues. CDR3 sequence reads: CASSDRGQGSYGYTF. Written as DNA, the CDR3 is TGTGCCAGCAGTGATAGGGGACAGGGAAGCTATGGCTACACCTTC.